Sequencing of this T cell receptor (beta chain) was carried out in a study of CD8 T cells in ankylosing spondylitis. Study-wide findings and caveats: The study identified a TCR beta motif of 7 or 8 highly homologous variants that appeared characteristic of ankylosing spondylitis blood.

CDR1 and CDR2 (germline): MRHNA, SNTAGT. Trimming took 3 bases from V and 8 from J, leaving 19 bases between them. The CDR3 length is 15 residues. One entry per CDR3 protein, called by TCRdb with MiXCR from the 5' RACE reads. Of just under 550,000 distinct CDR3 sequences listed, 12% are singletons. Points on this clonotype: Its specificity is not known.

V is TRBV6-4 and J is TRBJ1-2; tentative D call: TRBD1 (6 bases). This sequence was found in a male donor with ankylosing spondylitis. Sequenced material: blood, either unsorted or a sorted T cell fraction (not recorded which). In DNA, the CDR3 is TGTGCCAGCAGTGAACAACCGTCAGGGGTGGGAGGCTACACCTTC. It specifies CASSEQPSGVGGYTF.